A single sample is the source of the 10 T cell receptor beta chains below, sequenced in a study of T-cell reconstitution after alpha-beta-depleted transplantation in children. The TCRbeta library incorporated unique molecular identifiers. TCRdb called the PCR reads again in MiXCR, with one record for every CDR3 protein. The table records 380,000 or so distinct CDR3 sequences, roughly 13% of them present only once. Sequencing was performed on PBMCs, taken from the stem cell graft. All receptors derive from a human donor who donated a stem cell graft to a child with Fanconi anemia.

This clonotype was counted a few times. The rearrangement links TRBV20-1 to TRBJ2-1, with a tentative D call TRBD2 (6 bases). Per germline, CDR1 DFQATT and CDR2 SNEGSKA (reference sequence). The CDR3 is made up of 16 amino acids. The CDR3, as DNA: TGCTGCGCTAGAGGGTCTGATAGCGGCTCCTACAATGAGCAGTTCTTC. Its protein product is CCARGSDSGSYNEQFF.

In this sample, this clonotype turned up many times. The CDR3 sequence is CSVLDRNSGNTIYF. CDR3 coding DNA: TGCAGCGTTTTGGACAGGAACTCTGGAAACACCATATATTTT. This chain connects TRBV29-1 to TRBJ1-3; the match to TRBD1 covers 7 bases. Germline CDR1 is SQVTM and CDR2 is ANQGSEA. The CDR3 consists of 14 residues. J gave up 0 bases and V 5 bases, and 4 bases lay outside the gene matches.

This clonotype was seen at least ten times. This chain connects TRBV10-3 to TRBJ1-1; 7 positions match TRBD1. The CDR3 length is 13 residues. Germline V CDR1 and CDR2: ENHRY, SYGVKD. V gave up 3 bases and J gave up 9 bases; unmatched junction bases: 7. CDR3 coding DNA: TGTGCCATCAGTGAAGGCAGGGGGGGTCAAGCTTTCTTT. It encodes CAISEGRGGQAFF.

V is TRBV2 and J is TRBJ1-6; the D gene is possibly TRBD1 (6 bases). The CDR3 is 15 amino acids. V was trimmed by 6 bases and J by 14 bases, leaving 23 bases between them. Germline loops: CDR1 SNHLY, CDR2 FYNNEI. The CDR3 bases are TGTGCCAGCAGCGCCACGGGGGTTCCCAGGGGAACCCTCCACTTT. Translated: CASSATGVPRGTLHF.

The chain employs TRBV7-8 and TRBJ1-1; D is uncertain. The CDR3 totals 14 residues. CDR1 and CDR2 (germline): SGHVS, FQNEAQ. V shed 2 bases and J shed 5 bases, with 12 bases lying between them. The CDR3 DNA reads as TGTGCCAGCAGCTTATTCGAGGAGCGGACTGAAGCTTTCTTT. Its translation is CASSLFEERTEAFF.

This chain connects TRBV2 to TRBJ1-3; no definite D call. The ends were cut back, 4 bases at V and 0 bases at J, with 4 bases in the middle. The CDR3 is 13 residues long. Germline CDR1 SNHLY, CDR2 FYNNEI. The CDR3 region is CASSGDSGNTIYF. The CDR3 DNA reads TGTGCCAGCAGTGGGGACTCTGGAAACACCATATATTTT.

This clonotype was detected ten times or more. The chain couples TRBV5-1 to TRBJ2-7, with 9 positions matching TRBD2. Germline V CDR1 and CDR2: SGHRS, YFSETQ. V was clipped by 4 bases and J by 2 bases; unmatched bases: 10. This CDR3 is 16 amino acids long. CDR3 loop: CASSPWSTSGTYEQYF. CDR3 nucleotides: TGCGCCAGCAGCCCCTGGTCGACTAGCGGCACCTACGAGCAGTACTTC.

This chain joins TRBV2 and TRBJ2-1; TRBD1 matches 8 bases. Germline trimming cut 6 bases from V and 8 bases from J; bases unmatched to any gene: 6. The CDR3 length is 13 residues. Germline loops: CDR1 SNHLY, CDR2 FYNNEI. CDR3 sequence: CASRLDRGDEQFF. CDR3 DNA sequence: TGTGCCAGCAGGCTCGACAGGGGTGATGAGCAGTTCTTC.

This chain uses TRBV10-3 with TRBJ2-3; the D gene could be TRBD1 or TRBD2 (5 bases each). Per germline, CDR1 ENHRY and CDR2 SYGVKD. The CDR3 totals 17 residues. Trimming pared 0 bases from V and 3 bases from J, leaving 16 bases between. The CDR3 DNA reads as TGTGCCATCAGTGAGTCATATATTGGGGGTCCTACAGATACGCAGTATTTT. Translating gives CAISESYIGGPTDTQYF.

This clonotype came up a few times. CDR3 sequence (DNA): TGTGCCAGCAGCTCTCAGGGGGCGGGCACAGATACGCAGTATTTT. Its protein product is CASSSQGAGTDTQYF. The chain joins TRBV12-3 or TRBV12-4 to TRBJ2-3, with 8 nucleotides matching TRBD1. This CDR3 comprises 15 residues. With V trimmed by 6 bases and J by 1 base, 6 bases remained unmatched.